This T cell receptor (beta chain) was identified in a study of CD8+ T cells in alopecia areata. Study-level information: Tofacitinib continued for 6 to 18 months and was then withheld for 6 months.

Overall study findings and caveats: Scalp and blood samples kept many expanded lesional clones throughout tofacitinib.

Treatment described: oral pan-JAK inhibitor, 5-10 mg twice daily. This clone turned up a few times. Its antigen is undetermined. Sequencing templates came from extracted RNA that was reverse transcribed into cDNA. Sequencing used immunoSEQ multiplex PCR; TCRdb keeps in-frame clones, though not all of them. The table records approximately 200,000 clones, less than 45% of them present only once. The TCR comes from a human donor with alopecia areata. The sequenced sample was CD4+ T cells sorted from blood, obtained at roughly week 38, from a patient treated with tofacitinib.

CDR3 amino acids: CASRLQGWPAGGHEQYF. The CDR3 nucleotides read TGTGCCAGCAGACTGCAGGGATGGCCGGCGGGAGGCCACGAGCAGTACTTC. The chain joins TRBV11-2 to TRBJ2-7; 8 nucleotides agree with TRBD2. The CDR3 spans 17 residues. CDR1 is SGHAT and CDR2 is FQNNGV in the germline V gene. With 6 bases clipped from V and 5 bases from J, the junction kept 18 bases outside the gene matches.